The present entry profiles one TCR beta chain with its context. Its antigen target is currently unknown. No base quality information exists; no much larger clone differs at one position. This entry comes from a study of control samples from healthy donors and cancer patients (dated by TCRdb to the early 2020s). Germline trimming: 1 base from V, 0 bases from J; junction bases outside gene matches: 8. Via the germline V gene, CDR1 is SGHRS and CDR2 YFSETQ. The CDR3 goes from the cysteine to the phenylalanine over 19 residues. Just the 57-base CDR3 DNA is kept, in frame starting at base 1. Library preparation was by the immunoSEQ multiplex PCR assay. The table comes from immuneACCESS by way of TCRdb, which keeps in-frame sequences with V and J called. Part of the clones is missing from these tables; in studies checked, under half for an unresolved V gene and the rest for unknown reasons. This sample has around 100,000 clones in its table, and approximately 90% of those were observed once. About 19% of the sample is taken by the ten largest.

The source is a man aged 55 to 69 with lung cancer. Sequenced: PBMCs. This chain joins TRBV5-1 to TRBJ2-6, and TRBD1 aligns with 9 junction nucleotides. CDR3 region: CASSLRTGGSISGANVLTF. The DNA sequence follows: TGCGCCAGCAGCTTGCGTACAGGGGGCTCAATCTCTGGGGCCAACGTCCTGACTTTC.